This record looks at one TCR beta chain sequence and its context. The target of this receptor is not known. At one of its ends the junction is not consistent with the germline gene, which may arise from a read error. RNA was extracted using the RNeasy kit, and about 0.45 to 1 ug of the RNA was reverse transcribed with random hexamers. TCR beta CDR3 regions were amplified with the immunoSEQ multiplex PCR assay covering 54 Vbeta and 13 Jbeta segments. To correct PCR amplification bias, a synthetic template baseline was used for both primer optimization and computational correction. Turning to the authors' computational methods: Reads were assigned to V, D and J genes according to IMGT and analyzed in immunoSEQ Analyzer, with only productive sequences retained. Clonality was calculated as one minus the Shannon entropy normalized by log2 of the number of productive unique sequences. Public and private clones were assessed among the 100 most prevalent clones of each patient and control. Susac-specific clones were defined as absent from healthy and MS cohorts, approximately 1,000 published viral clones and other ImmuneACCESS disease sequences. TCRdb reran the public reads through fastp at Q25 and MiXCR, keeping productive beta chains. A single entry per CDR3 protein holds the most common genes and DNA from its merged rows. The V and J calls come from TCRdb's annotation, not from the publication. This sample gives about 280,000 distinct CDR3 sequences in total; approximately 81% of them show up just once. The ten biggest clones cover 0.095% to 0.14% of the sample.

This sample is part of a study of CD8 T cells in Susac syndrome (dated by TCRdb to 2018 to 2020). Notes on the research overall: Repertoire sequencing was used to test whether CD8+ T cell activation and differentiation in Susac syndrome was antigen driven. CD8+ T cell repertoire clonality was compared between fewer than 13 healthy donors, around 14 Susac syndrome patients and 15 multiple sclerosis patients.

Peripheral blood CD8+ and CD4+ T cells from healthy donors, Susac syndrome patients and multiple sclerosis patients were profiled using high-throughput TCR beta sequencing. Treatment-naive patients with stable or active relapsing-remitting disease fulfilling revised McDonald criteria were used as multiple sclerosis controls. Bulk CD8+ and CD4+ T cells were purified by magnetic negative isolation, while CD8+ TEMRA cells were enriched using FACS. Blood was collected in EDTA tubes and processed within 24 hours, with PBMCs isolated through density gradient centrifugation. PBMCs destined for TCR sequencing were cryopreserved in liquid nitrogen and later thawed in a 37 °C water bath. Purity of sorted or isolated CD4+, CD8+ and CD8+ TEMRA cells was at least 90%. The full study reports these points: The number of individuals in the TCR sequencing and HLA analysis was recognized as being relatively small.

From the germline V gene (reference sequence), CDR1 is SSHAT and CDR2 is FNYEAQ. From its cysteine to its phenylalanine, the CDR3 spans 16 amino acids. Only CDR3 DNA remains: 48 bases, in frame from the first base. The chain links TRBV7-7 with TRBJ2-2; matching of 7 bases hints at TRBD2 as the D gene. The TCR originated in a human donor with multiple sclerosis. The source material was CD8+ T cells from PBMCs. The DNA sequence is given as TGTGCTAGCAGTCTAGCGGCCCGGGGGCCTGCCGGGGAGCTGTTTTTT. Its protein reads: CASSLAARGPAGELFF.